The 28 T cell receptor beta chains given below trace back to one sample, sequenced in a study of blood T cell repertoires in COVID-19. Repertoires were generated with immunoSEQ multiplex PCR, while TCRdb's copy carries only in-frame clones and drops some. The sample lists about 220,000 clones, roughly 89% seen once, with around 15% in the top ten. The sample was PBMCs or T cells enriched from blood (not recorded which). These receptors were taken from a man younger than 45 who had been exposed to COVID-19.

This chain connects TRBV11-2 to TRBJ1-2; the D is unclear. Trimming stripped 5 bases from V and 7 bases from J, with 14 bases between. CDR1 is SGHAT, CDR2 FQNNGV, per germline. The CDR3 length is 13 residues. Here the CDR3 DNA reads TGTGCCAGCAGCCCTGACGCGGAGGCTGGCTACACCTTC. It translates to CASSPDAEAGYTF.

The chain uses TRBV19 and TRBJ2-2, with D perhaps matching TRBD1 (6 bases). The germline V gene encodes CDR1 LNHDA and CDR2 SQIVND (reference sequence). This CDR3 comprises 14 residues. V lost 9 bases, J lost 3 bases, and 14 bases lay in between. DNA for the CDR3: TGTGCCAGCCGGGACATAGGAGACACCGGGGAGCTGTTTTTT. Translated: CASRDIGDTGELFF.

This chain uses TRBV19 with TRBJ1-5, with 8 bases identical to TRBD1. The CDR3 sequence is 14 residues long. After removal of 5 bases from V and 4 bases from J, the junction contained 4 bases not matched to a gene. Germline CDR1 is LNHDA and CDR2 is SQIVND (reference sequence). CDR3 protein: CASSARQGNQPQHF. CDR3 in DNA: TGTGCCAGTAGTGCCCGACAGGGGAATCAGCCCCAGCATTTT.

The chain uses TRBV6-1 and TRBJ2-1, with no clear D. This CDR3 comprises 15 residues. CDR1 and CDR2 (germline): MNHNS, SASEGT. Trimming removed 3 bases from V and 0 bases from J, with 9 bases in between. CDR3 in DNA: TGTGCCAGCAGTGAGGCTCGGAGCTCCTACAATGAGCAGTTCTTC. Translating it yields CASSEARSSYNEQFF.

This chain uses TRBV3-1 (or the pseudogene TRBV3-2) with TRBJ2-1; D perhaps matches TRBD2 (6 bases). This CDR3 comprises 16 residues. V was shortened by 2 bases and J by 0 bases, with 11 bases between the two germline ends. Germline-derived CDR1 and CDR2 are LGHDT and YNNKEL (reference sequence). Here the CDR3 DNA reads TGTGCCAGCAGCCAATCAGGGAGGAGCTCCTACAATGAGCAGTTCTTC. Translating gives CASSQSGRSSYNEQFF.

This clone came up once. V usage is TRBV29-1 and J usage is TRBJ1-1; possible D gene TRBD1, 5 bases. The CDR3 covers 13 residues. From germline, CDR1 is SQVTM and CDR2 ANQGSEA. V was shortened by 8 bases and J by 1 base, with 14 bases between the two germline ends. The CDR3 nucleotides are TGCAGCTTAGTCGGCGGGGGGAACACTGAAGCTTTCTTT. It is translated as CSLVGGGNTEAFF. The complete variable domain, with remaining parts taken from reference TRBV29-1 and TRBJ1-1, reads SAVISQKPSRDICQRGTSLTIQCQVDSQVTMMFWYRQQPGQSLTLIATANQGSEATYESGFVIDKFPISRPNLTFSTLTVSNMSPEDSSIYLCSLVGGGNTEAFFGQGTRLTVV.

The CDR3 protein is CASSHPGTSGGIDTQYF. CDR3 sequence (DNA): TGTGCCAGCAGCCATCCCGGGACTAGCGGGGGGATAGATACGCAGTATTTT. The J gene is TRBJ2-3, the V gene TRBV7-2, with 15 bases aligning to TRBD2. CDR1 and CDR2 (germline): SGHTA, FQGNSA. V lost 5 bases to trimming and J lost 5 bases; unmatched junction nucleotides: 8. This CDR3 contains 17 residues.

The gene calls are TRBV5-1 and TRBJ2-3; the match to TRBD2 covers 8 bases. Unmatched junction bases numbered 10, after V lost 0 bases and J lost 1 base. The CDR3 has 18 amino acids. Germline assignment: CDR1 SGHRS and CDR2 YFSETQ. In nucleotides, the CDR3 is TGCGCCAGCAGCTTGGTCGGGTGGGGTAGCGGGGGCACAGATACGCAGTATTTT. Residues: CASSLVGWGSGGTDTQYF.

In its sample, this clone was seen a few times. The chain employs TRBV4-1 and TRBJ2-7, with 9 bases that match TRBD1. Per the germline V gene, CDR1 is MGHRA and CDR2 is YSYEKL. The CDR3 covers 14 residues. The V and J ends lost 5 bases and 2 bases, in that order; junction bases with no gene match: 4. CDR3 in amino acids: CASSSQGAPYEQYF. The CDR3 nucleotides are TGCGCCAGCAGCTCACAGGGGGCCCCCTACGAGCAGTACTTC.

The chain has TRBV11-1 and TRBJ2-2; unclear D gene. Trimming took off 1 base at V and 6 bases at J, with 9 bases between the two ends. This CDR3 comprises 14 residues. Germline values: CDR1 SGHAT, CDR2 FQDESV (reference sequence). The CDR3 protein is CASSLGLSSGELFF. CDR3 DNA sequence: TGTGCCAGCAGCTTAGGACTGAGCTCCGGGGAGCTGTTTTTT. The entire variable domain, with the rest obtained from reference TRBV11-1 and TRBJ2-2, is as follows: EAEVAQSPRYKITEKSQAVAFWCDPISGHATLYWYRQILGQGPELLVQFQDESVVDDSQLPKDRFSAERLKGVDSTLKIQPAELGDSAMYLCASSLGLSSGELFFGEGSRLTVL.

This chain connects TRBV27 to TRBJ1-1; 7 bases line up with TRBD1. V shed 5 bases and J 7 bases; nucleotides not matched to a gene: 10. The CDR3 totals 14 residues. Per germline, CDR1 MNHEY and CDR2 SMNVEV (reference sequence). The CDR3 sequence is CASSQDREWGEAFF. The CDR3 DNA reads as TGTGCCAGCAGTCAAGACAGGGAGTGGGGTGAAGCTTTCTTT.

This clone was observed a single time. The chain has TRBV5-1 and TRBJ1-2; D uncertain. Germline values: CDR1 SGHRS, CDR2 YFSETQ. V lost 0 bases to trimming and J lost 7 bases, with 13 bases between them. The CDR3 is 14 amino acids. In nucleotides, the CDR3 is TGCGCCAGCAGCTTGGCCGGGATGACGAGTGGCTACACCTTC. This translates into CASSLAGMTSGYTF.

V usage is TRBV7-3 and J usage is TRBJ1-2; no firm D call. Germline V gene sequence: CDR1 SGHTA, CDR2 FQGTGA. The length of the CDR3 is 13 residues. V lost 4 bases, J lost 8 bases, and 14 bases lay in between. The CDR3 loop is CASSSGSEGGYTF. CDR3 DNA sequence: TGTGCCAGCAGCTCGGGGTCTGAAGGCGGCTACACCTTC.

The rearrangement links TRBV10-1 to TRBJ2-5, with 11 positions matching TRBD2. Trimming cost V 3 bases and J 4 bases; bases outside gene matches: 7. CDR3 length: 16 amino acids. Germline V gives CDR1 WNHNN, CDR2 SYGVQD (reference sequence). The CDR3 here is CASSDGSGGAGETQYF. In DNA form, the CDR3 reads TGCGCCAGCAGTGATGGTAGCGGGGGGGCCGGAGAGACCCAGTACTTC.

CDR3 region: CASSRTSGELFF. The DNA of the CDR3 is TGTGCCAGCAGTCGAACCAGCGGGGAGCTGTTTTTT. The chain couples TRBV27 to TRBJ2-2; no clear D gene. The germline V and J ends were trimmed by 5 bases and 7 bases, with 8 bases remaining between them. The CDR3 runs 12 residues. In germline, CDR1 is MNHEY, CDR2 SMNVEV (reference sequence).

This chain connects TRBV18 to TRBJ1-2; D possibly corresponds to TRBD1 (5 bases). V was cut by 3 bases and J by 6 bases, with 11 bases left in between. There are 13 residues in the CDR3. Germline assignment: CDR1 KGHSH and CDR2 LQKENI. The CDR3 bases are TGTGCCAGCTCACCGCCGGACACTGATGGCTACACCTTC. Its protein is CASSPPDTDGYTF.

J is TRBJ1-4 and V is TRBV7-9; D is undetermined. CDR1 is SEHNR, CDR2 FQNEAQ, per germline (reference sequence). The CDR3 length is 14 residues. V was clipped by 6 bases and J by 8 bases, with 16 bases between them. CDR3 protein: CASRPGGELEKLFF. The CDR3 DNA follows: TGTGCCAGCAGACCCGGCGGGGAGTTAGAAAAACTGTTTTTT.

This chain links TRBV30 with TRBJ1-5; tentative D call: TRBD1 (6 bases). Germline V CDR1 and CDR2: GTSNPN, SVGIG (reference sequence). The length of the CDR3 is 12 residues. Between the trimmed V and J ends, which lost 5 bases and 9 bases, there was a span of 14 bases. CDR3 loop: CAWGDQQGPQHF. The DNA for the CDR3 is TGTGCCTGGGGGGACCAACAGGGGCCCCAGCATTTT.

The chain employs TRBV6-2 or TRBV6-3 and TRBJ2-2; 7 bases fit TRBD1. The CDR3 spans 15 residues. V shed 4 bases and J 2 bases; nucleotides not matched to a gene: 4. CDR1 and CDR2 (germline): MNHEY, SVGEGT. CDR3 in DNA: TGTGCCAGCAGTTTTGGACAGGTTAACACCGGGGAGCTGTTTTTT. It codes for CASSFGQVNTGELFF.

This clone has a handful of counts. The J gene is TRBJ1-3, the V gene TRBV6-5, with D possibly matching TRBD1 (5 bases). CDR3 length equals 15 residues. V lost 4 bases to trimming and J lost 3 bases, with 13 bases between them. CDR1 is MNHEY, CDR2 SVGAGI, per germline. Written as DNA, the CDR3 is TGTGCCAGCAGTTCCTCAGGGACTCTTGGAAACACCATATATTTT. This gives the protein CASSSSGTLGNTIYF.

V and J are TRBV14 and TRBJ1-2; D not certain. The length of the CDR3 is 13 residues. V gave up 0 bases and J gave up 8 bases, with 10 bases separating them. Germline CDR1 SGHDN, CDR2 FVKESK. CDR3 amino acids: CASSQDLFWGYTF. The CDR3 bases are TGTGCCAGCAGCCAAGATCTATTTTGGGGCTACACCTTC.

This clone was detected a few times. This rearrangement joins TRBV5-4 to TRBJ2-3; 10 bases agree with TRBD1. The length of the CDR3 is 15 residues. Germline loops: CDR1 SGHNT, CDR2 YYREEE (reference sequence). With 2 bases clipped from V and 8 bases from J, the junction kept 8 bases outside the gene matches. DNA for the CDR3: TGTGCCAGCAGCTTAGGGACAGGGGTACACCGTACGCAGTATTTT. Protein product: CASSLGTGVHRTQYF. The entire variable domain, with the rest obtained from reference TRBV5-4 and TRBJ2-3, is as follows: ETGVTQSPTHLIKTRGQQVTLRCSSQSGHNTVSWYQQALGQGPQFIFQYYREEENGRGNFPPRFSGLQFPNYSSELNVNALELDDSALYLCASSLGTGVHRTQYFGPGTRLTVL.

The CDR3 nucleotides are TGCGCCAGCAGCCCTACTGTAGGGACTAGCGCCTACGAGCAGTACTTC. This codes for CASSPTVGTSAYEQYF. This sequence joins TRBV4-3 and TRBJ2-7, with 10 bases that match TRBD2. The CDR3 runs 16 residues. V dropped 4 bases and J dropped 2; count of bases not matched to a gene: 8. Per the germline V gene, CDR1 is LGHNA and CDR2 is YSLEER.

The rearrangement uses TRBV4-1 and TRBJ2-7, with D tentatively TRBD1 (9 bases). CDR3 length: 19 residues. Per germline, CDR1 MGHRA and CDR2 YSYEKL. V was shortened by 1 base and J by 4 bases, with 26 bases between the two germline ends. The CDR3 spells CASSQVLSNSGTGLYEQYF. The CDR3 DNA is TGCGCCAGCAGCCAAGTCCTCAGTAATAGCGGGACAGGGTTGTACGAGCAGTACTTC.

This chain uses TRBV5-1 with TRBJ1-2; 12 nucleotides line up with TRBD1. The J segment lost 5 bases and the V segment lost 7 bases, leaving 6 bases of the junction unmatched. Germline V gene sequence: CDR1 SGHRS, CDR2 YFSETQ. CDR3 length: 14 amino acids. The CDR3 is CASGRGQGAYGYTF. CDR3 sequence (DNA): TGCGCCAGCGGCCGGGGACAGGGGGCGTATGGCTACACCTTC.

The genes are TRBV18 and TRBJ2-6, with a tentative D call TRBD1 (6 bases). This CDR3 is 16 amino acids long. V lost 1 base and J lost 2, with 9 bases in between. The germline CDR1 and CDR2 sequences are KGHSH and LQKENI. In DNA, the CDR3 is TGTGCCAGCTCACCACGGGACAACGCTGGGGCCAACGTCCTGACTTTC. Its protein is CASSPRDNAGANVLTF. The full variable domain, with the rest looked up from reference TRBV18 and TRBJ2-6, is NAGVMQNPRHLVRRRGQEARLRCSPMKGHSHVYWYRQLPEEGLKFMVYLQKENIIDESGMPKERFSAEFPKEGPSILRIQQVVRGDSAAYFCASSPRDNAGANVLTFGAGSRLTVL.

The chain links TRBV11-2 to TRBJ2-7; possible D gene TRBD1, 5 bases. Germline CDR1 and CDR2: SGHAT and FQNNGV. V lost 5 bases to trimming and J lost 6 bases, with 11 bases between them. There are 12 residues in the CDR3. The CDR3 sequence is CASSPGQGEQYF. For the CDR3, the DNA is TGTGCCAGCAGCCCCGGGCAGGGCGAGCAGTACTTC.

In the case of this clone: This same CDR3 is encoded by further DNA sequences in the sample. The chain joins TRBV11-2 to TRBJ2-7, with D perhaps TRBD2 (5 bases). This CDR3 comprises 14 residues. Germline CDR1 SGHAT, CDR2 FQNNGV. V lost 5 bases, J lost 3 bases, and 14 bases lay in between. The CDR3 DNA reads TGTGCCAGCAGCCTCAGACAAGGACTCTACGAGCAGTACTTC. Translated: CASSLRQGLYEQYF.